This T cell receptor (beta chain) stems from a study of regulatory T cells in long-lasting Graves disease. Whole-study results and caveats: Persistent patients shared more public clonotypes (about 2,700) than new patients (approximately 1,000).

Germline values: CDR1 LNHNV, CDR2 YYDKDF (reference sequence). The germline V and J ends were trimmed by 0 bases and 12 bases, with 11 bases remaining between them. The CDR3 spans 13 residues. HTBI primers from iRepertoire and Arm-PCR of CDR3 regions yielded the TCR beta libraries. TCRdb used MiXCR to reprocess the multiplex PCR reads, holding one entry per CDR3 protein. The data hold roughly 500,000 distinct CDR3 sequences, with around 12% observed a single time. As for this clonotype: The target antigen is unknown.

Time point in this sample: newly diagnosed GD, antithyroid drugs for less than 3 months. Scientists built the TCR library using RNA that was extracted from PBMCs. The data were also submitted as part of a second study, on T cells in Graves' hyperthyroidism and ophthalmopathy. This second study says: Primed by the HTBI set, a first-round RT-PCR was run on the TCR CDR3. Peripheral blood also featured most of the thyroid clonotypes expanded above 0.001.

This sequence was found in a woman under 40 with Graves disease. The chain carries TRBV15 and TRBJ1-4, with D unresolved. The material sequenced was peripheral blood mononuclear cells (PBMCs), taken at new diagnosis, from a patient treated with antithyroid drugs. This chain's CDR3 is CATSRDFVSQLFF. CDR3 nucleotide sequence: TGTGCCACCAGCAGAGATTTTGTTTCGCAACTGTTTTTT. Variable domain in full (rest from reference TRBV15 and TRBJ1-4): DAMVIQNPRYQVTQFGKPVTLSCSQTLNHNVMYWYQQKSSQAPKLLFHYYDKDFNNEADTPDNFQSRRPNTSFCFLDIRSPGLGDTAMYLCATSRDFVSQLFFGSGTQLSVL.